The present entry profiles one T cell receptor beta chain with its context. The target antigen is unknown. The data were taken from a study of T cell repertoires in cytomegalovirus infection. About the research overall: Public TCR beta signature analysis indicated the presence of both CMV infection and matching HLA type. Whole-study findings and limits: There were HLA-C-restricted CMV-specific TCR beta clonotypes dominating the ex vivo response.

In TCRdb, the reads were re-called with MiXCR into one record per CDR3 protein. The table lists approximately 590,000 distinct CDR3 sequences, just under 40% of them singletons, with around 50% in the top ten. This clonotype was obtained from a human donor in good health (CMV status not recorded). Some clones in this sample may be carry-over from other donors' samples. The sequencing used cultured PBMCs, collected from culture after CMV antigen stimulation.

The CDR3 sequence is CASSFSGTGNEKLFF. The DNA of the CDR3 is TGTGCCAGCAGCTTTAGTGGGACAGGGAATGAAAAACTGTTTTTT. The gene calls are TRBV7-2 and TRBJ1-4; 9 nucleotides match TRBD1. V shed 3 bases and J 5 bases; nucleotides not matched to a gene: 4. CDR1 and CDR2 from the germline V gene are SGHTA and FQGNSA. The CDR3 has 15 residues.